The sequence of this TCR beta chain was determined in a study of OX40 agonist ivuxolimab in advanced cancers. Study as a whole: Prior anti-PD-1, anti-PD-L1 or anti-CTLA-4 therapy did not bar entry, and more than 35% had some. Two cutaneous melanoma patients and one hepatocellular carcinoma patient, three in all, had partial responses.

Anyone with autoimmune disease history or systemic immunosuppression was excluded. Only in-frame clones appear in the TCRdb table, and some are missing; sequencing was by immunoSEQ multiplex PCR. The data contain about 31,000 clones, approximately 91% of them singletons. CDR3 length: 13 residues. Germline V gene data show CDR1 as MDHEN and CDR2 as SYDVKM. V trimming: 6 bases; J trimming: 5 bases; junction bases outside the gene matches: 3. General observations from the study: Researchers did not determine the expanded peripheral T cells' antigen specificity.

On this clone: Its antigen is not known.

The TCR comes from an adult with an advanced solid tumor such as melanoma, head and neck, liver or kidney cancer. This chain uses TRBV28 with TRBJ2-1; 8 bases are shared with TRBD1. The sample here was CD4+ or CD8+ T cells sorted from blood, taken in a trial of the OX40 agonist ivuxolimab. For the CDR3, the DNA is TGTGCCAGCAGCTTGGGACAGGACAATGAGCAGTTCTTC. Translating it yields CASSLGQDNEQFF.